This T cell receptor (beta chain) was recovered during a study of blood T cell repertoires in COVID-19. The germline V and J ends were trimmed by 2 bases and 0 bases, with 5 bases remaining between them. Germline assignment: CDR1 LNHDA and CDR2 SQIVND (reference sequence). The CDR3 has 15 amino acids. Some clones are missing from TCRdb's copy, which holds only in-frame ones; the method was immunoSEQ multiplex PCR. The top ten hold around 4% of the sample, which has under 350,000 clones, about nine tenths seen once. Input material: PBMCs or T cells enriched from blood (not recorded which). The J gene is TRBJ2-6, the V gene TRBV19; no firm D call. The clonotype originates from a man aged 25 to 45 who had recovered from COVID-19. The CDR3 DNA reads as TGTGCCAGTAGTATACTGAGCTCTGGGGCCAACGTCCTGACTTTC. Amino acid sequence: CASSILSSGANVLTF.